The T cell receptor (beta chain) under discussion was sequenced for a study of T cell changes during pregnancy in multiple sclerosis (dated by TCRdb to between 2019 and 2020). For the wider study: The study looked at changes in the T cell repertoire across pregnancy in women with multiple sclerosis.

Concerning this clone itself: The target of this receptor is not known. Per-base quality was not reported, and no clone a single base away is much larger than it.

The junction shows trimming of 6 bases on V and 3 bases on J, plus 5 bases between the germline ends. The CDR3, from cysteine to phenylalanine, totals 12 residues. Solely the CDR3 DNA is kept, with 36 bases framed from the first base. Sequences SGHAT (CDR1) and FQNNGV (CDR2) are obtained from the germline V gene. The library was produced with the immunoSEQ multiplex PCR assay. This immuneACCESS table, as held by TCRdb, lists in-frame sequences with V and J called but not all clones. Of the missing ones, under half trace to an unresolved V gene in checked studies; the others have no known cause. This sample gives over 50,000 clones in total; over 80% of them show up just once. The top ten hold about 2.5% of the sample.

The source is a female donor with multiple sclerosis, enrolled in a pregnancy study. The V and J genes are TRBV11-2 and TRBJ2-2, with the D gene call left open. The specimen comprised peripheral blood, sampled in the first trimester of pregnancy. The CDR3 corresponds to CASSHYTGELFF. The DNA sequence is as follows: TGTGCCAGCAGTCATTACACCGGGGAGCTGTTTTTT.